These 23 T cell receptor beta chains originate from one sample sequenced in a study of breast tumors, draining lymph nodes, adjacent tissues. The lymph nodes were axillary draining lymph nodes from breast cancer patients. TCRdb reprocessed the multiplex PCR reads with MiXCR, giving one entry per CDR3 protein. The table shows 85,000 to 130,000 distinct CDR3 sequences, with roughly 29% occurring only once. Sample: axillary lymph node tissue. These receptors all stem from a female donor with breast cancer. Some clones in this sample may be carry-over from other donors' samples.

Turning to this clonotype: Germline and junction disagree at one end, which may indicate a read error. This chain links TRBV2 with TRBJ1-6, with a tentative D call TRBD1 (5 bases). The CDR3 runs to 13 residues. Looked up from germline, CDR1 is SNHLY and CDR2 is FYNNEI. The CDR3 bases are TGTGCCAGGGGGCAGGGTGGGGCTCACCCCTCCCCTTTT. It codes for CARGQGGAHPSPF.

The chain couples TRBV12-3 or TRBV12-4 to TRBJ1-6, with D perhaps matching TRBD1 (5 bases). V lost 1 base to trimming and J lost 1 base, with 14 bases between them. The length of the CDR3 is 18 residues. The CDR3 loop reads CASSLESGRPSYNSPLHF. The CDR3 region has the DNA TGTGCCAGCAGTTTAGAATCAGGGCGTCCGTCCTATAATTCACCCCTCCACTTT.

The gene calls are TRBV10-3 and TRBJ2-1; 7 nucleotides line up with TRBD1. V trimming: 11 bases; J trimming: 4 bases; junction bases outside the gene matches: 17. Germline values: CDR1 ENHRY, CDR2 SYGVKD. There are 16 residues in the CDR3. The CDR3, as DNA: TGTGCCGCCAGTGATGGGGACCGGGACAGATACAATGAGCAGTTCTTC. Translation gives CAASDGDRDRYNEQFF.

Note on this clonotype: The final CDR3 position lacks the conserved phenylalanine or tryptophan, pointing to a likely read error. The chain carries TRBV7-6 and TRBJ2-3; D may correspond to TRBD1 or TRBD2 (6 bases each). Germline V gene data show CDR1 as SGHVS and CDR2 as FNYEAQ. Deletions cut 3 bases from V and 5 bases from J, with 12 bases between. The CDR3 length is 14 residues. The CDR3 protein is CASSFGGRIDTQYL. The CDR3 DNA reads TGTGCCAGCAGCTTCGGGGGCCGCATAGATACGCAGTATCTT.

This clonotype was observed at least ten times. The V and J genes are TRBV20-1 and TRBJ2-1; D is unresolved. With 6 bases removed from V and 0 bases from J, the gap between germline ends came to 9 bases. The germline V gene has CDR1 DFQATT and CDR2 SNEGSKA (reference sequence). CDR3 length: 13 residues. The CDR3 bases are TGCAGTGCGGTTGCCAGCTCCTACAATGAGCAGTTCTTC. Amino acid sequence: CSAVASSYNEQFF.

This clonotype has at least ten counts. The rearrangement joins TRBV2 to TRBJ1-3; tentatively, D is TRBD1 (6 bases). The V end lost 2 bases, the J end lost 4 bases, and 12 bases lay between the germline ends. The CDR3 covers 15 residues. Germline CDR1 is SNHLY and CDR2 is FYNNEI. CDR3 amino acids: CASSELGGRGNTIYF. In DNA, the CDR3 is TGTGCCAGCAGTGAACTCGGGGGGCGAGGAAACACCATATATTTT.

In its sample, this clonotype was seen many times. V gene TRBV7-2 combines with J gene TRBJ1-5; the match to TRBD1 covers 9 bases. Germline V gives CDR1 SGHTA, CDR2 FQGNSA. V dropped 2 bases and J dropped 7; count of bases not matched to a gene: 6. The CDR3 covers 15 residues. CDR3 region: CASSLLTGGGQPQHF. DNA for the CDR3: TGTGCCAGCAGCTTATTGACAGGGGGGGGACAGCCCCAGCATTTT.

This clonotype was seen at least ten times. The V call is TRBV18, the J call TRBJ1-3, with no clear D. V lost 2 bases and J 0 bases, leaving 11 bases between the germline ends. Germline CDR1 KGHSH, CDR2 LQKENI. The CDR3 covers 16 residues. This CDR3 reads CASSPAITNSGNTIYF. In DNA form, the CDR3 reads TGTGCCAGCTCACCAGCCATTACTAACTCTGGAAACACCATATATTTT.

This clonotype came up many times. V and J are TRBV5-5 and TRBJ1-4; no reliable D call. From germline, CDR1 is SGHKS and CDR2 YYEKEE (reference sequence). With 0 bases removed from V and 8 bases from J, the gap between germline ends came to 20 bases. CDR3 size: 17 residues. In DNA form, the CDR3 reads TGTGCCAGCAGCTTGGTAATAATCGGGGTCGGCCAAGAAAAACTGTTTTTT. Protein sequence: CASSLVIIGVGQEKLFF.

This clonotype was detected a few times. This may come from a read error, since a much larger clone is one base off. The V gene is TRBV5-4, the J gene TRBJ1-2, with a tentative D call TRBD1 (5 bases). The CDR3 loop spans 16 amino acids. Trimming removed 0 bases from V and 2 bases from J, with 14 bases in between. Germline CDR1 and CDR2: SGHNT and YYREEE (reference sequence). DNA for the CDR3: TGTGCCAGCAGCTTGGCCCAACCGGGGGTGAACTATGGCTACACCTTC. Residues: CASSLAQPGVNYGYTF.

The sample holds one count of this clonotype. One junction end does not reproduce the germline sequence, and a read error may be involved. This CDR3 reads CASSETAYNSPLHF. The CDR3 DNA follows: TGCGCCAGCAGCGAAACAGCTTATAATTCTCCCCTCCACTTT. The chain joins TRBV5-1 to TRBJ1-6, with unresolved D. Germline values: CDR1 SGHRS, CDR2 YFSETQ. The CDR3 has 14 residues.

This clonotype was found many times. This chain connects TRBV15 to TRBJ2-7; D call uncertain. The CDR3 length is 13 residues. Germline assignment: CDR1 LNHNV and CDR2 YYDKDF (reference sequence). The germline V and J ends were trimmed by 6 bases and 4 bases, with 13 bases remaining between them. The CDR3 loop is CATSPDKLYEQYF. The CDR3 coding sequence is TGTGCCACCAGTCCTGACAAATTATACGAGCAGTACTTC.

This clonotype was seen ten or more times. CDR3 sequence (DNA): TGTGCCAGTAGAGCTCTAGCGGGAGGACTGAACACCGGGGAGCTGTTTTTT. This translates into CASRALAGGLNTGELFF. This chain uses TRBV19 with TRBJ2-2; 11 nucleotides agree with TRBD2. The germline CDR1 and CDR2 sequences are LNHDA and SQIVND (reference sequence). The CDR3 runs 17 residues. V shed 6 bases, J shed 1 base, and the junction held 7 bases outside the gene matches. Drawing the rest from reference TRBV19 and TRBJ2-2, the complete variable domain is DGGITQSPKYLFRKEGQNVTLSCEQNLNHDAMYWYRQDPGQGLRLIYYSQIVNDFQKGDIAEGYSVSREKKESFPLTVTSAQKNPTAFYLCASRALAGGLNTGELFFGEGSRLTVL.

This clonotype was seen many times. The rearrangement links TRBV27 to TRBJ2-7; 9 bases agree with TRBD1. The CDR3 is 13 amino acids. With V trimmed by 5 bases and J by 5 bases, 4 bases remained unmatched. Germline CDR1 MNHEY, CDR2 SMNVEV (reference sequence). CDR3 nucleotide sequence: TGTGCCAGCAGTCCAGGACAGGGGAACGAGCAGTACTTC. It encodes CASSPGQGNEQYF.

This clonotype was seen at least ten times. The chain uses TRBV6-1 and TRBJ1-5; no reliable D call. The CDR3 runs 16 residues. V gave up 7 bases and J gave up 4 bases, with 20 bases separating them. Germline CDR1 is MNHNS and CDR2 is SASEGT. The CDR3 DNA sequence: TGTGCCAGCAACTCCCCCGGGGAGGTGATAAATCAGCCCCAGCATTTT. Residues: CASNSPGEVINQPQHF.

This clonotype showed up just a few times. V is TRBV28 and J is TRBJ2-3; tentative D call: TRBD1 (5 bases). V lost 5 bases and J 6 bases, leaving 21 bases between the germline ends. The CDR3 has 16 amino acids. The V gene's germline CDR1 is MDHEN and CDR2 SYDVKM. CDR3 amino acids: CASSQGANLFRDTQYF. The CDR3 DNA sequence: TGTGCCAGCAGTCAAGGGGCGAACCTCTTTCGGGATACGCAGTATTTT.

In its sample, this clonotype was seen many times. The CDR3 sequence: CSAPGRTGVLLETQYF. As DNA, the CDR3 is TGCAGTGCTCCCGGACGGACAGGGGTTTTGTTGGAGACCCAGTACTTC. This chain connects TRBV20-1 to TRBJ2-5; TRBD1 aligns across 9 bases. V dropped 5 bases and J dropped 5; count of bases not matched to a gene: 15. The germline V gene has CDR1 DFQATT and CDR2 SNEGSKA (reference sequence). The CDR3 totals 16 residues.

The rearrangement uses TRBV10-1 and TRBJ2-1; D possibly corresponds to TRBD2 (5 bases). V was clipped by 3 bases and J by 0 bases, with 15 bases between them. This CDR3 is built from 17 residues. Germline CDR1 WNHNN, CDR2 SYGVQD (reference sequence). The CDR3 is CASSEGPGKSSYNEQFF. In DNA, the CDR3 is TGCGCCAGCAGTGAAGGCCCCGGGAAGAGCTCCTACAATGAGCAGTTCTTC.

In its sample, this clonotype was seen many times. The CDR3 DNA reads TGTGCCAGCAGTGAAGAGGGCAGGGGGCTGACAGATACGCAGTATTTT. This encodes CASSEEGRGLTDTQYF. This sequence joins TRBV2 and TRBJ2-3; 8 bases align to TRBD1. Germline V gene data show CDR1 as SNHLY and CDR2 as FYNNEI. Trimming at V came to 1 base and at J to 3 bases, leaving 6 bases not matched to a gene. This CDR3 contains 16 residues.

Ten or more counts support this clonotype. The J gene is TRBJ1-4, the V gene TRBV12-3 or TRBV12-4, with D possibly TRBD1 on 5 matching bases. The V and J ends lost 4 bases and 10 bases respectively, with 13 bases between them. This CDR3 is built from 13 residues. This CDR3 reads CASSSGGGGKLFF. The CDR3 DNA reads TGTGCCAGCAGTTCTGGGGGGGGGGGAAAACTGTTTTTT.

This clonotype was counted at least ten times. The chain employs TRBV7-9 and TRBJ1-3, with 7 bases matching TRBD1. Losses at the gene ends were 3 bases for V and 0 bases for J; bases not matched to a gene: 5. Germline V gene data show CDR1 as SEHNR and CDR2 as FQNEAQ (reference sequence). This CDR3 spans 16 amino acids. Here the CDR3 reads CASSLQGGGSGNTIYF. As DNA, the CDR3 is TGTGCCAGCAGCTTGCAGGGGGGGGGCTCTGGAAACACCATATATTTT. The full variable domain, in which reference TRBV7-9 and TRBJ1-3 provide the parts outside the CDR3, is DTGVSQNPRHKITKRGQNVTFRCDPISEHNRLYWYRQTLGQGPEFLTYFQNEAQLEKSRLLSDRFSAERPKGSFSTLEIQRTEQGDSAMYLCASSLQGGGSGNTIYFGEGSWLTVV.

In its sample, this clonotype was seen many times. The gene calls are TRBV12-3 or TRBV12-4 and TRBJ2-2; D tentatively fits TRBD1 or TRBD2 (5 bases each). The length of the CDR3 is 15 residues. V gave up 8 bases and J gave up 5 bases, with 18 bases separating them. CDR3 region: CASRNPGTRTGELFF. The CDR3 nucleotides are TGTGCCAGCCGAAACCCCGGGACCCGAACCGGGGAGCTGTTTTTT.

A remark on this clonotype: A much more abundant neighbour one base away suggests this may be a read error. This chain joins TRBV7-2 and TRBJ1-1, with D unclear. With 6 bases removed from V and 1 base from J, the gap between germline ends came to 15 bases. Germline CDR1 and CDR2: SGHTA and FQGNSA. CDR3 size: 15 residues. In nucleotides, the CDR3 is TGTGCCAGCAGTCCGCACAAGAGTCCGAACACTGAAGCTTTCTTT. It translates to CASSPHKSPNTEAFF.